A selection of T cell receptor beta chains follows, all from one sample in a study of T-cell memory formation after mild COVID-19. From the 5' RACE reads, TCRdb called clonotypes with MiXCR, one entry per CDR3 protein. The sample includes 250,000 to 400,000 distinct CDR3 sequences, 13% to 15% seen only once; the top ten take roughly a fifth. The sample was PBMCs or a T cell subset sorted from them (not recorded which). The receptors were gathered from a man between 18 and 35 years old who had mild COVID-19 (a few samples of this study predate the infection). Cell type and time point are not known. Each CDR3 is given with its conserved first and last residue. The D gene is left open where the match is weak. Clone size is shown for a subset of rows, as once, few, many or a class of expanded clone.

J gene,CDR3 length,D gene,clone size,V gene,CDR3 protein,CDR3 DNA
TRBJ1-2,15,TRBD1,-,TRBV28,CASSFLDRGSYGYTF,TGTGCCAGCAGTTTCCTGGACAGGGGTTCCTATGGCTACACCTTC
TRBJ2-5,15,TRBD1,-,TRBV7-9,CASSPGPGQGETQYF,TGTGCCAGCAGCCCCGGACCAGGACAGGGGGAGACCCAGTACTTC
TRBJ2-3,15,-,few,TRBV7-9,CASSPIGGGLDTQYF,TGTGCCAGCAGCCCCATCGGGGGTGGATTAGATACGCAGTATTTT
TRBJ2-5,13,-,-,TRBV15,CATTQQVQETQYF,TGTGCCACCACACAACAGGTCCAAGAGACCCAGTACTTC
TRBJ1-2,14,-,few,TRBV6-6,CASIYGRTGYGYTF,TGTGCCAGCATATACGGGAGAACTGGCTATGGCTACACCTTC
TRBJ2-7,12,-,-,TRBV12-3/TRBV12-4,CASSPAGNEQYF,TGTGCCAGCAGCCCCGCCGGGAACGAGCAGTACTTC
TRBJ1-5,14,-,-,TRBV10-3,CAISESGGVQPQHF,TGTGCCATCAGTGAGTCGGGAGGGGTTCAGCCCCAGCATTTT
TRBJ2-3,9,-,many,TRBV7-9,CASGDTQYF,TGTGCCAGTGGAGATACGCAGTATTTT
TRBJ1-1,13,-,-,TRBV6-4,CASSASLYTEAFF,TGTGCCAGCAGTGCGAGTTTGTACACTGAAGCTTTCTTT
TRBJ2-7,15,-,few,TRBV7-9,CASSLLRAASSEQYF,TGTGCCAGCAGCCTGCTTAGGGCAGCTAGCAGCGAGCAGTACTTC
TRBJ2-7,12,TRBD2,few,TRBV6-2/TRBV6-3,CAATSGTYEQYF,TGTGCCGCGACTAGCGGGACCTACGAGCAGTACTTC
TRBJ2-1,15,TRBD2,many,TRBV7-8,CASSGTSGGYNEQFF,TGTGCCAGCAGCGGGACTAGCGGGGGGTACAATGAGCAGTTCTTC
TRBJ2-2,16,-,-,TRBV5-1,CASSGRQLLNTGELFF,TGCGCCAGCAGCGGCCGACAGTTACTTAACACCGGGGAGCTGTTTTTT
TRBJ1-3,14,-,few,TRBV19,CASSIWTSGNTIYF,TGTGCCAGTAGTATATGGACCTCTGGAAACACCATATATTTT
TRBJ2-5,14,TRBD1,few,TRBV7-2,CASSPTGGKKTQYF,TGTGCCAGCAGCCCTACAGGGGGCAAAAAGACCCAGTACTTC
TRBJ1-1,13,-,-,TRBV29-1,CSVHTGRGTEAFF,TGCAGCGTACATACAGGGCGGGGCACTGAAGCTTTCTTT
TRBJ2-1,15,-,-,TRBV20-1,CSARFGGPLYNEQFF,TGCAGTGCTAGGTTCGGGGGGCCCCTATACAATGAGCAGTTCTTC
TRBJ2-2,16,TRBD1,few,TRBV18,CASSSGQLGNTGELFF,TGTGCCAGCTCATCGGGACAGCTCGGAAACACCGGGGAGCTGTTTTTT
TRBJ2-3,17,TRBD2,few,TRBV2,CASSVSSGGTSTDTQYF,TGTGCCAGCAGTGTGTCTAGCGGGGGGACTAGCACAGATACGCAGTATTTT
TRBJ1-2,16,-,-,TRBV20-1,CSARPGNRRANYGYTF,TGCAGTGCTAGACCCGGAAACAGACGAGCTAACTATGGCTACACCTTC
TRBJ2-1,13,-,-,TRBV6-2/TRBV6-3,CASSYENYNEQFF,TGTGCCAGCAGTTACGAGAATTACAATGAGCAGTTCTTC
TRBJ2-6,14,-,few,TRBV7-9,CASTEGAGANVLTF,TGTGCCAGCACGGAGGGTGCTGGGGCCAACGTCCTGACTTTC
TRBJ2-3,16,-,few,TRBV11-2,CASSLGTSRDTDTQYF,TGTGCCAGCAGCTTAGGCACTAGCCGAGACACAGATACGCAGTATTTT
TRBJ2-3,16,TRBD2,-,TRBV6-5,CASSLTSGGGSDTQYF,TGTGCCAGCAGTTTGACTAGCGGGGGGGGCTCAGATACGCAGTATTTT
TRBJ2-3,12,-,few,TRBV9,CASRGKSDTQYF,TGTGCCAGCAGGGGAAAATCAGATACGCAGTATTTT
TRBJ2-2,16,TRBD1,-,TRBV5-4,CASSLDRGRFTGELFF,TGTGCCAGCAGCTTGGACAGGGGGCGGTTCACCGGGGAGCTGTTTTTT
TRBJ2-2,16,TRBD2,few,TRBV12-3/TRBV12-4,CASRRAGGPGTGELFF,TGTGCCAGCAGGAGAGCGGGGGGGCCCGGCACCGGGGAGCTGTTTTTT
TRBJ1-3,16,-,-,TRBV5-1,CASSLEGLNSGNTIYF,TGCGCCAGCAGCTTGGAGGGACTAAACTCTGGAAACACCATATATTTT